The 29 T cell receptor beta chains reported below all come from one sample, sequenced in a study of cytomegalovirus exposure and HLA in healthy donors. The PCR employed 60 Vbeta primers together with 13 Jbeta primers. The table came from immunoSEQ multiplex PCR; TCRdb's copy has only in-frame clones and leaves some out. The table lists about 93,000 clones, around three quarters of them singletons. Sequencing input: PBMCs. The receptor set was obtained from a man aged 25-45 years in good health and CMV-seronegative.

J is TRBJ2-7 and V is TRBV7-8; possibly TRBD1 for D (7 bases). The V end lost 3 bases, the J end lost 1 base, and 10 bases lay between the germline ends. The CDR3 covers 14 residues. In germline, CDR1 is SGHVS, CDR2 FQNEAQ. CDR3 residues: CASSFQGGSYEQYF. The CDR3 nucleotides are TGTGCCAGCAGCTTCCAGGGGGGATCCTACGAGCAGTACTTC. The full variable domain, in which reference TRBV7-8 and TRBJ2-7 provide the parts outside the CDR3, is GAGVSQSPRYKVAKRGQDVALRCDPISGHVSLFWYQQALGQGPEFLTYFQNEAQLDKSGLPSDRFFAERPEGSVSTLKIQRTQQEDSAVYLCASSFQGGSYEQYFGPGTRLTVT.

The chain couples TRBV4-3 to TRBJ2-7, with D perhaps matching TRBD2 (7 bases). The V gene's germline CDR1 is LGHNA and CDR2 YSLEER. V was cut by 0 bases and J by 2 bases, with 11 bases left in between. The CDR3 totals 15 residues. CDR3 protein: CASSQDRGDTYEQYF. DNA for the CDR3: TGCGCCAGCAGCCAAGACCGGGGGGACACCTACGAGCAGTACTTC.

The CDR3: CASTVQRAGTEAFF. The CDR3 DNA reads TGTGCCAGTACCGTACAGAGGGCGGGGACTGAAGCTTTCTTT. The chain couples TRBV19 to TRBJ1-1; no clear D. Trimming removed 7 bases from V and 5 bases from J, with 17 bases in between. The germline V gene has CDR1 LNHDA and CDR2 SQIVND (reference sequence). This CDR3 comprises 14 residues.

This CDR3 reads CASSLVSGSGDTQYF. The DNA for the CDR3 is TGCGCCAGCAGCTTGGTTAGCGGGAGCGGGGATACGCAGTATTTT. The chain carries TRBV5-1 and TRBJ2-3; 9 nucleotides match TRBD2. Germline values: CDR1 SGHRS, CDR2 YFSETQ. With 0 bases clipped from V and 6 bases from J, the junction kept 5 bases outside the gene matches. The CDR3 runs to 15 residues. Supplemented by reference TRBV5-1 and TRBJ2-3, the full variable domain reads KAGVTQTPRYLIKTRGQQVTLSCSPISGHRSVSWYQQTPGQGLQFLFEYFSETQRNKGNFPGRFSGRQFSNSRSEMNVSTLELGDSALYLCASSLVSGSGDTQYFGPGTRLTVL.

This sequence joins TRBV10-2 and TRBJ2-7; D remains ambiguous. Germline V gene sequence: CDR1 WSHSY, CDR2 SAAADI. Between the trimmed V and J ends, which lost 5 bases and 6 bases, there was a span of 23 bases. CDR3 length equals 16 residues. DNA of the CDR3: TGCGCCAGCAGTCCCCCGGCGGTCTCCCTTTTAAGCGAGCAGTACTTC. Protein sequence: CASSPPAVSLLSEQYF.

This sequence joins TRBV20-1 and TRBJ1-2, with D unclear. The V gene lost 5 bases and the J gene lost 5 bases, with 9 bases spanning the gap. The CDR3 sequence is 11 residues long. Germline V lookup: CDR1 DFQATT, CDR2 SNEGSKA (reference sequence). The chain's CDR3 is CSAVGGYGYTF. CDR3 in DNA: TGCAGTGCTGTTGGCGGGTATGGCTACACCTTC.

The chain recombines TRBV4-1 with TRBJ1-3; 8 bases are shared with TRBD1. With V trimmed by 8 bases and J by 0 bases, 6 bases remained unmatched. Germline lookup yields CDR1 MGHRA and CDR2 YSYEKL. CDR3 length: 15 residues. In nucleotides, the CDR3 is TGCGCCAGCTCGGACAGGGCTAGCTCTGGAAACACCATATATTTT. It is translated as CASSDRASSGNTIYF.

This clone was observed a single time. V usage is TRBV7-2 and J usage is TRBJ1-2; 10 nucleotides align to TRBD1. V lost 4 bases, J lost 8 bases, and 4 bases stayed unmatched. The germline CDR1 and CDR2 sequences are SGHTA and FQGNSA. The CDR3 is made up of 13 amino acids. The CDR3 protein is CASSSGQGPGYTF. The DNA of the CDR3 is TGTGCCAGCAGCTCGGGACAGGGGCCCGGCTACACCTTC.

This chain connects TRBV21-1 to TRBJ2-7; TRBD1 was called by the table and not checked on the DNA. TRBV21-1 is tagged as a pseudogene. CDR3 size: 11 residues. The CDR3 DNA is TGTGCCAGAACACAGGGTCGCGAGCAGTACGTC. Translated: CARTQGREQYV.

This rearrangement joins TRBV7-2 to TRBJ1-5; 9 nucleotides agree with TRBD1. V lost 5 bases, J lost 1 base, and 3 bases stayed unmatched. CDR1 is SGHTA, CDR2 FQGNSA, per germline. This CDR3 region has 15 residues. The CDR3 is CASSTGTGSNQPQHF. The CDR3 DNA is TGTGCCAGCAGCACCGGGACAGGGAGCAATCAGCCCCAGCATTTT.

CDR3 in amino acids: CASSIFPGKQETQYF. In DNA, the CDR3 is TGTGCCAGCAGTATTTTTCCGGGAAAGCAAGAGACCCAGTACTTC. The rearrangement uses TRBV27 and TRBJ2-5, with D perhaps matching TRBD2 (5 bases). This CDR3 spans 15 amino acids. V was clipped by 5 bases and J by 2 bases, with 15 bases between them. Germline CDR1 MNHEY, CDR2 SMNVEV (reference sequence).

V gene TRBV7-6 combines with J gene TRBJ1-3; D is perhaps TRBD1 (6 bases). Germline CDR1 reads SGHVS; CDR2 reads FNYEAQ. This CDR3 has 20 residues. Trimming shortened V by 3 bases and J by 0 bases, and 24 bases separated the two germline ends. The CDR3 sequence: CASSFKDSRCPVVSGNTIYF. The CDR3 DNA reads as TGTGCCAGCAGCTTCAAGGACAGCCGTTGCCCTGTTGTCTCTGGAAACACCATATATTTT.

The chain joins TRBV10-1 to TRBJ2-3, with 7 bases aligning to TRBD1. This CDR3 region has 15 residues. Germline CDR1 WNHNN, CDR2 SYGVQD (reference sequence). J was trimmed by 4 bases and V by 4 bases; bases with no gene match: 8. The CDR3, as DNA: TGCGCCAGCAGTGTAGGAGACAGGGATGCAGATACGCAGTATTTT. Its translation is CASSVGDRDADTQYF.

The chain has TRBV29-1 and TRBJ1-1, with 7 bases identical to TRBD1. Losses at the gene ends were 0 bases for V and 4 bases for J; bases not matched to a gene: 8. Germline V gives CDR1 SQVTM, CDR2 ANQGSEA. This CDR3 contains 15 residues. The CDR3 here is CSVEDYSGGTTEAFF. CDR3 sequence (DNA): TGCAGCGTTGAAGATTACTCAGGGGGGACCACTGAAGCTTTCTTT.

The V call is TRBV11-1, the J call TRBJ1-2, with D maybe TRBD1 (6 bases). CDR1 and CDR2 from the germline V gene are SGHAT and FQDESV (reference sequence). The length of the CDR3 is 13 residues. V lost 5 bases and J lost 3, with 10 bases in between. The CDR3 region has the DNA TGTGCCAGCAGCCTACAGGGTGACTATGGCTACACCTTC. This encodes CASSLQGDYGYTF.

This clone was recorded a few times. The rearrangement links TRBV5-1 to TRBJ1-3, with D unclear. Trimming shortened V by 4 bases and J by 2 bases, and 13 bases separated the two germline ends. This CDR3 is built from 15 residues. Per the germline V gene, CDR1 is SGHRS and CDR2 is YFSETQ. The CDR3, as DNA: TGCGCCAGCAGCGTTTCCGGGGTTGCTGGAAACACCATATATTTT. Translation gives CASSVSGVAGNTIYF.

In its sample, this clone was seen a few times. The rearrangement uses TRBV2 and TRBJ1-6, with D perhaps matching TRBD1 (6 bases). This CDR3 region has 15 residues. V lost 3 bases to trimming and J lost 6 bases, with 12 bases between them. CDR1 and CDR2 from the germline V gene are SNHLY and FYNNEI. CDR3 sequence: CASSDAKQGNSPLHF. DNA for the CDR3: TGTGCCAGCAGTGACGCGAAACAGGGTAATTCACCCCTCCACTTT.

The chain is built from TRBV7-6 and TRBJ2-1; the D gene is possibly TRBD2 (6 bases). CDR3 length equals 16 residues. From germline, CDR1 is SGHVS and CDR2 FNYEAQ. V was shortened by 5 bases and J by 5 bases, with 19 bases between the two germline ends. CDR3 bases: TGTGCCAGCAGCGCCGACCCCTCGGGAGCGGACAATGAGCAGTTCTTC. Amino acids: CASSADPSGADNEQFF.

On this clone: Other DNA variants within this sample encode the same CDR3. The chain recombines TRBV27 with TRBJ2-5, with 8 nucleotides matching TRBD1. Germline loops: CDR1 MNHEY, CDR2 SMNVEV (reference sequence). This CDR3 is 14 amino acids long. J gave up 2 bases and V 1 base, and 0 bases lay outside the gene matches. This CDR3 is CASSLWTGQETQYF. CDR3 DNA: TGTGCCAGCAGTTTATGGACAGGGCAAGAGACCCAGTACTTC.

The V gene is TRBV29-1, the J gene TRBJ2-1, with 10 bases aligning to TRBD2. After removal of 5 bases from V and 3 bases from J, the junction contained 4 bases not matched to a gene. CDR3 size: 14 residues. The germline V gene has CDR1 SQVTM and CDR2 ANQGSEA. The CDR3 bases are TGCAGCGTTCGCACTAGCGGGATCTACAATGAGCAGTTCTTC. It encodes CSVRTSGIYNEQFF.

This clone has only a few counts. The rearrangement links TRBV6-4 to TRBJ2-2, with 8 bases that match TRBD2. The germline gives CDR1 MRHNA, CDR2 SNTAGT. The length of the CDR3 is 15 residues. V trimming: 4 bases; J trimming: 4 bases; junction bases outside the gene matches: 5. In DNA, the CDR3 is TGTGCCAGCAGTGCGGGAGGGCCAAGCACCGGGGAGCTGTTTTTT. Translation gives CASSAGGPSTGELFF.

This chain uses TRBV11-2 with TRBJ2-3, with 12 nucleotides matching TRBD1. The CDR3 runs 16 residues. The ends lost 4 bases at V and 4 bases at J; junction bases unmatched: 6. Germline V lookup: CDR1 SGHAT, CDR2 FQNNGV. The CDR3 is CASSYWDRGRADTQYF. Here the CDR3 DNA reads TGTGCCAGCAGCTATTGGGACAGGGGGCGAGCAGATACGCAGTATTTT.

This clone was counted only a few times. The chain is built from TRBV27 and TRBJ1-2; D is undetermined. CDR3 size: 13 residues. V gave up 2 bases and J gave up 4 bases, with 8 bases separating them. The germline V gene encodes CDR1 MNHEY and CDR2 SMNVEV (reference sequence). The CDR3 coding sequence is TGTGCCAGCAGTTTAATGCGGGGCTATGGCTACACCTTC. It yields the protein CASSLMRGYGYTF.

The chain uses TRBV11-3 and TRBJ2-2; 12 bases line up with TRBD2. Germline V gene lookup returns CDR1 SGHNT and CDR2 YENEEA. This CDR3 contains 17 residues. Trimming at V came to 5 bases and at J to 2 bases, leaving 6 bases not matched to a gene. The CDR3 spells CASSGTSGRLNTGELFF. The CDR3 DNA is TGTGCCAGCAGCGGAACTAGCGGGAGGTTAAACACCGGGGAGCTGTTTTTT.

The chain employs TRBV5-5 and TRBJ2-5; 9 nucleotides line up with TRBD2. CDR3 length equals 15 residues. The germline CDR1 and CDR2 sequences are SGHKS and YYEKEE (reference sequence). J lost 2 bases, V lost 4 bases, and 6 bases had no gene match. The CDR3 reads CASSPGLAKQETQYF. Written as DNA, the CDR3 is TGTGCCAGCAGCCCAGGACTAGCGAAACAAGAGACCCAGTACTTC.

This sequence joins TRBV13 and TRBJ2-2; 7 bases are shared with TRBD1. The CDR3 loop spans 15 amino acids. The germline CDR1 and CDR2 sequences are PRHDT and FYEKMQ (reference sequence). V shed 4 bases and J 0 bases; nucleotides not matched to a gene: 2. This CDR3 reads CASSSGQSNTGELFF. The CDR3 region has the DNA TGTGCCAGCAGCTCGGGACAGTCGAACACCGGGGAGCTGTTTTTT.

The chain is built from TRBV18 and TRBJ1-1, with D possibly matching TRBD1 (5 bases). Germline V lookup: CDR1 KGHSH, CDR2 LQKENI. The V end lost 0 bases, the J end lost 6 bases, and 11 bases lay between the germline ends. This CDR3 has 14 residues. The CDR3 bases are TGTGCCAGCTCACCACCTGTCAGGGCATCTGAAGCTTTCTTT. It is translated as CASSPPVRASEAFF.

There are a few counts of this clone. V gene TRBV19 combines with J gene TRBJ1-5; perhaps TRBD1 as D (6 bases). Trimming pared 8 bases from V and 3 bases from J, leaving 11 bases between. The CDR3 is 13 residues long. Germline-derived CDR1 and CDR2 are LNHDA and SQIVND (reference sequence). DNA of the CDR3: TGTGCCAGTCGGGACACGGACAATCAGCCCCAGCATTTT. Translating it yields CASRDTDNQPQHF.

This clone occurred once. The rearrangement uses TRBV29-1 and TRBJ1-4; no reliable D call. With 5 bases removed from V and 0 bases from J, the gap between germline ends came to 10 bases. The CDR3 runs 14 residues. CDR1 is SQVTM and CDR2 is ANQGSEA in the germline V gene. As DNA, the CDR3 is TGCAGCGTTACAACCGGGACAACTAATGAAAAACTGTTTTTT. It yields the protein CSVTTGTTNEKLFF.